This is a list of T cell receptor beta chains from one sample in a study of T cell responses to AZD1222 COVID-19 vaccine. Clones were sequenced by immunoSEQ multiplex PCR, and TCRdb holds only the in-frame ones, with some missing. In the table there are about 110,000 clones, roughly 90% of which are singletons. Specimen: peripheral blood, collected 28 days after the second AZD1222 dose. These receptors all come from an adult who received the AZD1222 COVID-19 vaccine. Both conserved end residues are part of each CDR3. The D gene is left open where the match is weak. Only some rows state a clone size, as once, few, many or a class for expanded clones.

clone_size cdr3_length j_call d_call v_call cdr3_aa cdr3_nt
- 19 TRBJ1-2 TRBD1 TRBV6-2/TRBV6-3 CASSLLPPGQGTRSYGYTF TGTGCCAGCAGTTTACTCCCACCGGGACAGGGAACTAGGAGCTATGGCTACACCTTC
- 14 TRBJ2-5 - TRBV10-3 CAISESMTLETQYF TGTGCCATCAGTGAGTCGATGACCTTGGAGACCCAGTACTTC
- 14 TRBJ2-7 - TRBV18 CASSPDPVKPRQYF TGTGCCAGCTCACCAGATCCCGTAAAGCCTCGGCAGTACTTC
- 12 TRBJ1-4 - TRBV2 CASSQLSEKLFF TGTGCCAGCAGTCAACTCAGTGAAAAACTGTTTTTT
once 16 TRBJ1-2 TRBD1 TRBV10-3 CAISVDRGPDWFGYTF TGTGCCATCAGTGTCGACAGGGGCCCCGACTGGTTCGGCTACACCTTC
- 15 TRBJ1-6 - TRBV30 CAWSVKGRDNSPLHF TGTGCCTGGAGTGTAAAGGGCAGGGACAATTCACCCCTCCACTTT
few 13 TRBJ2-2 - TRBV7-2 CASRVPGAGELFF TGTGCCAGCAGGGTCCCAGGAGCCGGGGAGCTGTTTTTT
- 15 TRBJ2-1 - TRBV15 CATSRDLQDSNEQFF TGTGCCACCAGCAGAGATCTCCAGGATAGCAATGAGCAGTTCTTC
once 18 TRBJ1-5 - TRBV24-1 CATSDRDTADYSNQPQHF TGTGCCACCAGTGATAGGGACACGGCCGATTATAGCAATCAGCCCCAGCATTTT
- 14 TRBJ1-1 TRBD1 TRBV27 CASSLDRVGTEAFF TGTGCCAGCAGTTTAGACAGGGTCGGCACTGAAGCTTTCTTT
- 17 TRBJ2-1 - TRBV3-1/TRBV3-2 CASSQDGLAINYNEQFF TGTGCCAGCAGCCAAGACGGGCTAGCGATAAATTACAATGAGCAGTTCTTC
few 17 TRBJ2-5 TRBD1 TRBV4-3 CASSQDLYGTAFSTQYF TGCGCCAGCAGCCAAGATCTCTACGGGACAGCTTTTAGTACCCAGTACTTC
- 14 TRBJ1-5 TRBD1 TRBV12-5 CALRGRGLNQPQHF TGTGCCCTAAGGGGCAGGGGGCTCAATCAGCCCCAGCATTTT
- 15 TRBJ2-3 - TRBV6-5 CASRPTRGSTDTQYF TGTGCCAGCAGACCTACCCGAGGCAGTACAGATACGCAGTATTTT
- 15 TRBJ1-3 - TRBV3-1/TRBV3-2 CASSQDVGSGNTIYF TGTGCCAGCAGCCAAGATGTGGGTAGTGGAAACACCATATATTTT
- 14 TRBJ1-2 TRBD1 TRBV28 CATPGQGDSNGYTF TGTGCCACCCCGGGACAGGGGGATAGTAACGGCTACACCTTC
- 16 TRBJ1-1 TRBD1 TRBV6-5 CASSYDRGATNTEAFF TGTGCCAGCAGTTACGACAGGGGGGCTACGAATACTGAAGCTTTCTTT
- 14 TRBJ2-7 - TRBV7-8 CASSPMGHQYEQYF TGTGCCAGCAGCCCAATGGGACACCAGTACGAGCAGTACTTC
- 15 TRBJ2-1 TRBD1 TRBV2 CATFPKGTGENEQFF TGTGCTACCTTTCCTAAAGGGACAGGGGAGAATGAGCAGTTCTTC
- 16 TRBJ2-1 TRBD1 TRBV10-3 CAISEAGTGGYNEQFF TGTGCCATCAGTGAGGCGGGGACAGGGGGCTACAATGAGCAGTTCTTC
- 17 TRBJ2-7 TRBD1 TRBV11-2 CASSFLFVGTVSYEQYF TGTGCCAGCAGCTTTTTATTCGTCGGGACAGTTTCCTACGAGCAGTACTTC
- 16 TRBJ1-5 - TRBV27 CASSFSRRNSNQPQHF TGTGCCAGCAGTTTCTCCCGACGGAATAGCAATCAGCCCCAGCATTTT